These 24 T cell receptor beta chains share one sample of origin, sequenced in a study of T-cell memory formation after mild COVID-19. MiXCR was run by TCRdb on the 5' RACE reads, yielding one entry per CDR3 protein. The data contain about 430,000 distinct CDR3 sequences, 20% to 25% of them singletons. What was sequenced was PBMCs or a T cell subset sorted from them (not recorded which). The receptor set was obtained from an adult woman who had mild COVID-19 (a few samples of this study predate the infection). Cell type and time point are not known.

V and J are TRBV7-2 and TRBJ2-3; TRBD2 matches at 10 bases. Germline CDR1 is SGHTA and CDR2 is FQGNSA. The V segment lost 5 bases and the J segment 0 bases; nucleotides outside the gene matches: 5. The CDR3 extends over 16 amino acids. The CDR3 protein is CASSRIAGGSTDTQYF. CDR3 sequence (DNA): TGTGCCAGCAGCCGGATAGCGGGGGGAAGCACAGATACGCAGTATTTT.

The V and J genes are TRBV5-1 and TRBJ2-3; TRBD2 matches 14 bases. Germline values: CDR1 SGHRS, CDR2 YFSETQ. CDR3 size: 16 residues. Losses at the gene ends were 3 bases for V and 7 bases for J; bases not matched to a gene: 7. CDR3 region: CASSSGLAGAVHTQYF. Written as DNA, the CDR3 is TGCGCCAGCAGCTCGGGACTAGCGGGAGCGGTCCATACGCAGTATTTT.

This clonotype appeared many times. V gene TRBV29-1 combines with J gene TRBJ2-7; maybe TRBD1 (6 bases). CDR3 size: 12 residues. The V gene lost 7 bases and the J gene lost 0 bases, with 10 bases spanning the gap. Germline V gene lookup returns CDR1 SQVTM and CDR2 ANQGSEA. Written as DNA, the CDR3 is TGCAGCGGGGGGACAAACTCCTACGAGCAGTACTTC. Its protein product is CSGGTNSYEQYF.

V and J are TRBV27 and TRBJ2-2; D call uncertain. Trimming pared 5 bases from V and 4 bases from J, leaving 11 bases between. Germline V gives CDR1 MNHEY, CDR2 SMNVEV (reference sequence). The CDR3 is 14 amino acids. As DNA, the CDR3 is TGTGCCAGCAGTCGACAAGCCAGCACCGGGGAGCTGTTTTTT. Encoded protein: CASSRQASTGELFF.

The chain employs TRBV20-1 and TRBJ2-7; 10 positions agree with TRBD2. The ends lost 3 bases at V and 0 bases at J; junction bases unmatched: 11. The CDR3 contains 17 residues. Germline V gene lookup returns CDR1 DFQATT and CDR2 SNEGSKA (reference sequence). The CDR3 coding sequence is TGCAGTGCTAGCGGAAGCGGGAGGGCCTACAGCTCCTACGAGCAGTACTTC. It encodes CSASGSGRAYSSYEQYF.

The chain is built from TRBV11-2 and TRBJ2-1; no firm D call. The CDR3 consists of 15 residues. Looked up from germline, CDR1 is SGHAT and CDR2 is FQNNGV. V lost 0 bases to trimming and J lost 0 bases, with 6 bases between them. The CDR3: CASSLDQRSYNEQFF. DNA of the CDR3: TGTGCCAGCAGCTTAGATCAGCGCTCCTACAATGAGCAGTTCTTC.

This clonotype came up a few times. V gene TRBV5-6 combines with J gene TRBJ2-6, with D uncertain. Trimming pared 0 bases from V and 1 base from J, leaving 5 bases between. Germline CDR1 is SGHDT and CDR2 is YYEEEE. This CDR3 is built from 15 residues. CDR3 protein: CASSLEPSGANVLTF. In nucleotides, the CDR3 is TGTGCCAGCAGCTTGGAACCGTCTGGGGCCAACGTCCTGACTTTC.

In this sample, this clonotype turned up a few times. The chain links TRBV7-8 to TRBJ2-5, with D possibly being TRBD1 (5 bases). This CDR3 spans 15 amino acids. The V end was cut by 1 base, the J end by 0 bases, with 9 bases between. Per germline, CDR1 SGHVS and CDR2 FQNEAQ. The CDR3 region has the DNA TGTGCCAGCAGCTTAGTGGGCAGGGACCAAGAGACCCAGTACTTC. It is translated as CASSLVGRDQETQYF.

This clonotype was seen only a few times. The rearrangement links TRBV30 to TRBJ2-1, with D unclear. This CDR3 comprises 18 residues. V was cut by 7 bases and J by 2 bases, with 27 bases left in between. The germline V gene encodes CDR1 GTSNPN and CDR2 SVGIG (reference sequence). The CDR3 here is CASTEANRPPSPYNEQFF. The DNA for the CDR3 is TGTGCCTCGACGGAAGCAAACAGACCGCCCTCTCCCTACAATGAGCAGTTCTTC.

V and J are TRBV12-3 or TRBV12-4 and TRBJ2-3; D gene unclear. With 6 bases removed from V and 5 bases from J, the gap between germline ends came to 9 bases. This CDR3 region has 12 residues. The CDR3 DNA is TGTGCCAGCAGACCTGGACGAGATACGCAGTATTTT. This sequence encodes CASRPGRDTQYF.

This clonotype was detected ten times or more. V is TRBV7-8 and J is TRBJ1-1, with D unresolved. The CDR3 covers 13 residues. Germline CDR1 SGHVS, CDR2 FQNEAQ. Deletions cut 1 base from V and 11 bases from J, with 14 bases between. This CDR3 reads CASSLEYQHRAFF. CDR3 nucleotides: TGTGCCAGCAGCTTAGAGTATCAACACCGCGCTTTCTTT. The full variable domain, its missing parts supplied by reference TRBV7-8 and TRBJ1-1, is GAGVSQSPRYKVAKRGQDVALRCDPISGHVSLFWYQQALGQGPEFLTYFQNEAQLDKSGLPSDRFFAERPEGSVSTLKIQRTQQEDSAVYLCASSLEYQHRAFFGQGTRLTVV.

In its sample, this clonotype was seen many times. The chain carries TRBV7-2 and TRBJ2-3; D call uncertain. The germline CDR1 and CDR2 sequences are SGHTA and FQGNSA. With 4 bases removed from V and 2 bases from J, the gap between germline ends came to 10 bases. The CDR3 runs to 14 residues. The CDR3 sequence: CASSSYPNTDTQYF. The CDR3 DNA is TGTGCCAGCAGCTCCTACCCGAACACAGATACGCAGTATTTT.

In this sample, this clonotype turned up a few times. This sequence joins TRBV7-2 and TRBJ2-3, with 9 bases that match TRBD1. CDR3 size: 19 residues. Germline CDR1 is SGHTA and CDR2 is FQGNSA. Unmatched junction bases numbered 19, after V lost 5 bases and J lost 4 bases. CDR3 sequence (DNA): TGTGCCAGCAGCCGCGCCGGGACAGGGAAACTAGGGGGCTCAGATACGCAGTATTTT. The encoded protein is CASSRAGTGKLGGSDTQYF.

This clonotype was seen repeatedly, ten times or more. The chain is built from TRBV12-3 or TRBV12-4 and TRBJ2-1; D ambiguous. This CDR3 region has 14 residues. The germline V and J ends were trimmed by 7 bases and 6 bases, with 16 bases remaining between them. CDR3 in DNA: TGTGCCAGCACCCCACCCCCTTTACCCAATGAGCAGTTCTTC. Its protein is CASTPPPLPNEQFF.

The chain is built from TRBV18 and TRBJ1-1; 10 bases match TRBD1. Germline values: CDR1 KGHSH, CDR2 LQKENI. J was trimmed by 0 bases and V by 5 bases; bases with no gene match: 6. The CDR3 length is 16 residues. The chain's CDR3 is CASSTGTGVMNTEAFF. In DNA form, the CDR3 reads TGTGCCAGCTCAACCGGGACAGGGGTCATGAACACTGAAGCTTTCTTT.

The chain has TRBV9 and TRBJ1-2; D is uncertain. Trimming pared 3 bases from V and 8 bases from J, leaving 5 bases between. The CDR3 covers 10 residues. Looked up from germline, CDR1 is SGDLS and CDR2 is YYNGEE. CDR3 DNA: TGTGCCAGCAGCGGCGCGGGCTACACCTTC. This translates into CASSGAGYTF.

Only a few counts were recorded for this clonotype. The chain has TRBV5-1 and TRBJ2-5; possibly TRBD2 for D (6 bases). V was trimmed by 4 bases and J by 7 bases, leaving 17 bases between them. The germline V gene encodes CDR1 SGHRS and CDR2 YFSETQ. CDR3 length: 14 amino acids. DNA for the CDR3: TGCGCCAGCAGCGCGGGACTTGAGGTCGGGACCCAGTACTTC. It is translated as CASSAGLEVGTQYF.

There are a few counts of this clonotype. The J gene is TRBJ2-3, the V gene TRBV10-2; D tentatively fits TRBD1 or TRBD2 (6 bases each). Germline V gives CDR1 WSHSY, CDR2 SAAADI. There are 15 residues in the CDR3. Trimming cost V 2 bases and J 2 bases, with 11 bases left between them. CDR3 amino acids: CASSERGTSTDTQYF. In DNA form, the CDR3 reads TGCGCCAGCAGTGAGCGCGGGACATCCACAGATACGCAGTATTTT.

This clonotype was seen many times. The chain couples TRBV7-2 to TRBJ2-1, with D hard to call. The CDR3 is 15 residues long. The V gene's germline CDR1 is SGHTA and CDR2 FQGNSA. Trimming removed 1 base at V and 0 bases at J, with 7 bases between. CDR3 in DNA: TGTGCCAGCAGCTTAGACTATACCTCCTACAATGAGCAGTTCTTC. This sequence encodes CASSLDYTSYNEQFF.

The chain combines TRBV7-9 with TRBJ1-2; D uncertain. Deletions cut 2 bases from V and 2 bases from J, with 6 bases between. CDR3 length: 13 residues. Germline loops: CDR1 SEHNR, CDR2 FQNEAQ (reference sequence). CDR3 amino acids: CASSLKGNYGYTF. The CDR3 region has the DNA TGTGCCAGCAGCTTAAAGGGAAACTATGGCTACACCTTC.

The sample holds a few counts of this clonotype. CDR3 nucleotide sequence: TGTGCCAGCAGCGGGACCGTTACCTACGAGCAGTACTTC. Residues: CASSGTVTYEQYF. This chain links TRBV5-4 with TRBJ2-7; either TRBD1 or TRBD2 may fit D (5 bases each). Germline V gene lookup returns CDR1 SGHNT and CDR2 YYREEE (reference sequence). The V and J ends lost 4 bases and 2 bases respectively, with 10 bases between them. This CDR3 has 13 amino acids.

J is TRBJ1-5 and V is TRBV2; no definite D call. Germline CDR1 and CDR2: SNHLY and FYNNEI. The CDR3 contains 14 residues. With 4 bases removed from V and 6 bases from J, the gap between germline ends came to 13 bases. In DNA, the CDR3 is TGTGCCAGCAGTGTTGAGGGATCAGGTCAGCCCCAGCATTTT. This sequence encodes CASSVEGSGQPQHF. Variable domain in full (rest from reference TRBV2 and TRBJ1-5): EPEVTQTPSHQVTQMGQEVILRCVPISNHLYFYWYRQILGQKVEFLVSFYNNEISEKSEIFDDQFSVERPDGSNFTLKIRSTKLEDSAMYFCASSVEGSGQPQHFGDGTRLSIL.

V usage is TRBV20-1 and J usage is TRBJ1-2; D ambiguous. Trimming stripped 3 bases from V and 4 bases from J, with 15 bases between. This CDR3 has 14 residues. Per the germline V gene, CDR1 is DFQATT and CDR2 is SNEGSKA (reference sequence). CDR3 in amino acids: CSASAQAVFYGYTF. CDR3 coding DNA: TGCAGTGCTAGTGCCCAGGCGGTATTCTATGGCTACACCTTC.

V is TRBV11-3 and J is TRBJ2-1; D could derive from TRBD1 or TRBD2 (5 bases each). From germline, CDR1 is SGHNT and CDR2 YENEEA. The V gene lost 5 bases and the J gene lost 4 bases, with 12 bases spanning the gap. The CDR3 sequence is 14 residues long. Here the CDR3 DNA reads TGTGCCAGCAGCCCTGGGACGAATTACAATGAGCAGTTCTTC. It yields the protein CASSPGTNYNEQFF.